This T cell receptor beta chain is from a study of graft-versus-host responses after intestinal transplantation. Overall study context: Isolated intestinal, liver-intestinal, or multivisceral transplants had been given to the recipients. Recipients uniformly received anti-thymocyte globulin induction, followed by tacrolimus and steroids for about three years. Overall study results and limits: Allografts of patients with graft-donor T cell macrochimerism showed high graft-versus-host to host-versus-graft clone ratios.

Clones were read by immunoSEQ multiplex PCR, and TCRdb kept only the in-frame ones, dropping some. The table shows around 110,000 clones, with over 75% occurring only once. This clone was detected a few times. Its target is not known. This CDR3 is built from 13 residues. V dropped 6 bases and J dropped 8; count of bases not matched to a gene: 9. The germline gives CDR1 GTSNPN, CDR2 SVGIG (reference sequence). This sequence was found in a human donor who received an intestinal transplant. V and J are TRBV30 and TRBJ1-4, with 7 bases that match TRBD1. The sample was unstimulated CD4+ T cells sorted from spleen or lymph node cells, taken before intestinal transplant. CDR3 sequence reads: CACNDRAGEKLFF. As DNA, the CDR3 is TGTGCCTGTAATGACAGGGCTGGGGAAAAACTGTTTTTT.